This TCR beta chain was identified during a study of regulatory T cells in long-lasting Graves disease. Overall study: To qualify as persistent, Graves' disease required over 5 years of antithyroid drugs with positive TSH receptor antibodies.

Time point: persistent/refractory GD, antithyroid drugs over 5 years with positive TRAb. RNA from PBMCs was the source of the TCR library. This CDR3 comprises 12 residues. V gave up 2 bases and J gave up 4 bases, with 8 bases separating them. Germline V gives CDR1 SQVTM, CDR2 ANQGSEA. Through Arm-PCR of CDR3 regions and iRepertoire HTBI primers, TCR beta libraries were built. In TCRdb, the multiplex PCR reads were re-called with MiXCR into one record per CDR3 protein. The profile shows more than 650,000 distinct CDR3 sequences, 30% of them singletons. General observations from the study: There was favoring of TRBV28, TRBJ1-2 and TRBJ2-5 in persistent disease. Whereas roughly 1,000 public clonotypes were shared by new patients, persistent patients shared more, at under 3,000.

This clonotype was observed many times. Its antigen remains unidentified. The sample here was peripheral blood mononuclear cells (PBMCs), taken when the disease was refractory, from a patient treated with antithyroid drugs. This clonotype originated in a female donor with Graves disease. This sequence joins TRBV29-1 and TRBJ1-1; no firm D call. The CDR3 protein is CSVEPVSTEAFF. The CDR3 nucleotides read TGCAGCGTTGAACCCGTGAGCACTGAAGCTTTCTTT.